This T cell receptor beta chain comes out of a study of Ad26.COV2.S vaccination and SARS-CoV-2 variants. Findings of the study overall: People given the vaccine had a wider spike-specific TCR breadth than placebo recipients did.

CDR3 length equals 16 residues. V was pared by 0 bases and J by 4 bases, with 15 bases between. Germline assignment: CDR1 MNHEY and CDR2 SVGEGT. Sequencing was performed with immunoSEQ multiplex PCR; in TCRdb, only in-frame clones are kept and a portion is missing. The sample has approximately 410,000 clones; over 80% are singletons. This clone has only a few counts. Its antigen is unidentified. As for treatment: some 20 received Ad26.COV2.S at low or high dose, single or two shots; about 5 received placebo; per-sample allocation not given. The samples date from day 63 after the first vaccine or placebo injection.

The sequence derives from a person between 18 and 65 years old who received the Ad26.COV2.S COVID-19 vaccine or a placebo. This rearrangement joins TRBV6-2 or TRBV6-3 to TRBJ1-1; D possibly corresponds to TRBD1 (6 bases). The sequencing used peripheral blood, collected in a trial of Ad26.COV2.S vaccine versus placebo. The CDR3 nucleotides are TGTGCCAGCAGTTACTCGTTCGGGGGGCGGGTCACTGAAGCTTTCTTT. This codes for CASSYSFGGRVTEAFF.